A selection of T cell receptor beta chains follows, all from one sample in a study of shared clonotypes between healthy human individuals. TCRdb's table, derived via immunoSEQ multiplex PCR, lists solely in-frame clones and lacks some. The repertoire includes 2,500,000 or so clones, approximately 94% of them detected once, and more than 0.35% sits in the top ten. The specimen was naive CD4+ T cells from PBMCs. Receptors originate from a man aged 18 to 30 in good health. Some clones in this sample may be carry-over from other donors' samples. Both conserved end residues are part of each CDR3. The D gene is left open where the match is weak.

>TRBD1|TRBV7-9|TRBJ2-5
CASNLGTGLQETQYF
TGTGCCAGCAACTTGGGGACAGGGCTCCAAGAGACCCAGTACTTC
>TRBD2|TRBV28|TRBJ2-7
CASSLRPGRHLAGGLGEQYF
TGTGCCAGCAGTTTACGGCCGGGAAGACACTTAGCGGGAGGGCTGGGGGAGCAGTACTTC
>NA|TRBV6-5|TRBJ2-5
CASSYSGGGETQYF
TGTGCCAGCAGTTACTCGGGGGGTGGAGAGACCCAGTACTTC
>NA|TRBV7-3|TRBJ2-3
CASSFLTSTDTQYF
TGTGCCAGCAGCTTCTTAACTAGCACAGATACGCAGTATTTT
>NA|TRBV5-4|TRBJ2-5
CASSRRVAQQETQYF
TGTGCCAGCAGCCGTCGGGTCGCCCAACAAGAGACCCAGTACTTC
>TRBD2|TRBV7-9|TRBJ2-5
CASSLSSGGETQYF
TGTGCCAGCAGCTTATCTAGCGGCGGCGAGACCCAGTACTTC
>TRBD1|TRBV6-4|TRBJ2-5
CATEKGAWQETQYF
TGTGCCACCGAGAAGGGGGCTTGGCAAGAGACCCAGTACTTC
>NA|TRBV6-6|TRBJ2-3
CASRLGGPDTQYF
TGTGCCAGCAGACTAGGCGGACCAGATACGCAGTATTTT
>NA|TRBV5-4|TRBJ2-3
CASSSRQGTDTQYF
TGTGCCAGCAGCTCCCGGCAGGGAACAGATACGCAGTATTTT
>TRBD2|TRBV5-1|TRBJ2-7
CASSFTSGSYEQYF
TGCGCCAGCAGCTTCACTAGCGGTTCCTACGAGCAGTACTTC
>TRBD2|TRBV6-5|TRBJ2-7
CASSYSLAGGREQYF
TGTGCCAGCAGTTACTCGCTAGCGGGAGGTCGTGAGCAGTACTTC
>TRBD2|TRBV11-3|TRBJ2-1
CASSPGLAGHNEQFF
TGTGCCAGCAGCCCCGGACTAGCGGGCCACAATGAGCAGTTCTTC
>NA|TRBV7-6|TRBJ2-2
CAGSLANTGELFF
TGTGCCGGCAGCTTAGCGAACACCGGGGAGCTGTTTTTT
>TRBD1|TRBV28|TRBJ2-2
CASSRDPTGDGAIGELFF
TGTGCCAGCAGTCGAGACCCGACAGGGGATGGTGCAATCGGGGAGCTGTTTTTT
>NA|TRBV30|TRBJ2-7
CAWSPGLFGEQYF
TGTGCCTGGAGCCCCGGTTTGTTCGGCGAGCAGTACTTC
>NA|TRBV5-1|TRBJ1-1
CASSSLNRGTEAFF
TGCGCCAGCAGCTCACTGAACCGGGGCACTGAAGCTTTCTTT
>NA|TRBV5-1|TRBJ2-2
CASSPYRRVGGELFF
TGCGCCAGCAGCCCCTACCGTAGAGTGGGCGGGGAGCTGTTTTTT
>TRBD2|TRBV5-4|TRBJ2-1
CASSSAGGVYDEQFF
TGTGCCAGCAGCTCAGCGGGGGGGGTGTATGATGAGCAGTTCTTC
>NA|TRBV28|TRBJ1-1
CASSLGTRGTEAFF
TGTGCCAGCAGTTTGGGAACGAGAGGCACTGAAGCTTTCTTT
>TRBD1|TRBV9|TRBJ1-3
CASRRGQGIPGNTIYF
TGTGCCAGCAGACGGGGACAGGGGATACCTGGAAACACCATATATTTT
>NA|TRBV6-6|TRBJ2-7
CASSLAWREQYF
TGTGCCAGCAGTCTAGCGTGGCGGGAGCAGTACTTC
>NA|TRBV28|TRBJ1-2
CASSDKNANYGYTF
TGTGCCAGCAGTGACAAGAATGCTAACTATGGCTACACCTTC
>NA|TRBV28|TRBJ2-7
CASSSGYEQYF
TGTGCCAGCAGTTCGGGATACGAGCAGTACTTC
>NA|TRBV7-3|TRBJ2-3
CASSLYPGATQYF
TGTGCCAGCAGCTTATATCCTGGGGCTACGCAGTATTTT
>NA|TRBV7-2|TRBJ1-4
CASSLSQGGYHEKLFF
TGTGCCAGCAGCTTATCACAGGGAGGGTATCACGAAAAACTGTTTTTT
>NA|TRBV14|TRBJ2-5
CASSPRQFLSTQETQYF
TGTGCCAGCAGCCCGCGACAGTTTCTATCTACCCAAGAGACCCAGTACTTC
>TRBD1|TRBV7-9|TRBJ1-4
CASSLGQGGEKLFF
TGTGCCAGCAGCTTAGGACAGGGCGGAGAAAAACTGTTTTTT
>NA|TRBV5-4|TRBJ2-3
CASSLRRDTQYF
TGTGCCAGCAGCTTGAGAAGAGATACGCAGTATTTT
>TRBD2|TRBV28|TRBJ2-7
CASSLREGYEQYF
TGTGCCAGCAGTTTAAGGGAGGGATACGAGCAGTACTTC
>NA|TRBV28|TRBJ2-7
CASSSPGTEGYEQYF
TGTGCCAGCAGTTCGCCCGGGACCGAGGGCTACGAGCAGTACTTC
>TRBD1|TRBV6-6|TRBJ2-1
CASRGQPSSYNEQFF
TGTGCCAGCAGGGGACAGCCCTCTTCCTACAATGAGCAGTTCTTC
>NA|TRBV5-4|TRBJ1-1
CASSSGTADTEAFF
TGTGCCAGCAGCTCCGGGACGGCAGACACTGAAGCTTTCTTT
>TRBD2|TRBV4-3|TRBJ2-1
CASSQGRGYNEQFF
TGCGCCAGCAGCCAAGGGCGGGGGTACAATGAGCAGTTCTTC
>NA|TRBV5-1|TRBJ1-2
CASRGRRGRFAYGYTF
TGCGCCAGCAGGGGCAGACGGGGACGCTTCGCTTATGGCTACACCTTC
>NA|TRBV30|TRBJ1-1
CAWSESRASFWTEAFF
TGTGCCTGGAGTGAATCCCGTGCATCCTTTTGGACTGAAGCTTTCTTT
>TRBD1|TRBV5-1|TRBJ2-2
CASSWTGGYTGELFF
TGCGCCAGCAGCTGGACAGGGGGATACACCGGGGAGCTGTTTTTT
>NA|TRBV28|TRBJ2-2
CASSPFTNTGELFF
TGTGCCAGCAGTCCATTTACGAACACCGGGGAGCTGTTTTTT
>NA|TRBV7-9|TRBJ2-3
CASSLPLTTDTQYF
TGTGCCAGCAGCTTACCATTGACCACAGATACGCAGTATTTT
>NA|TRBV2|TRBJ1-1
CASSILGETEAFF
TGTGCCAGCAGTATCTTGGGCGAGACTGAAGCTTTCTTT
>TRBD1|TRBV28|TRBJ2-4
CASRGDRGTIQYF
TGTGCCAGCAGGGGGGACAGGGGGACCATTCAGTACTTC